Shown below are 13 T cell receptor beta chains from a single sample sequenced in a study of cytomegalovirus exposure and HLA in healthy donors. The PCR contained 60 Vbeta and 13 Jbeta primers. TCRdb's copy holds only in-frame clones and misses some; the assay was immunoSEQ multiplex PCR. The top ten clones hold about 0.74% of a sample with some 130,000 clones, around 81% of them seen once. Sequencing used PBMCs. These receptors were obtained from a man younger than 35 in good health and CMV-seronegative.

J is TRBJ2-7 and V is TRBV28, with TRBD2 matching 7 bases. The germline gives CDR1 MDHEN, CDR2 SYDVKM. The CDR3 totals 16 residues. V dropped 3 bases and J dropped 0; count of bases not matched to a gene: 8. The CDR3 protein is CASSFPPGGSSYEQYF. DNA of the CDR3: TGTGCCAGCAGTTTCCCCCCGGGGGGAAGCTCCTACGAGCAGTACTTC.

This chain links TRBV6-1 with TRBJ1-2; D possibly corresponds to TRBD1 (5 bases). V was shortened by 7 bases and J by 8 bases, with 17 bases between the two germline ends. This CDR3 region has 13 residues. Germline V gene lookup returns CDR1 MNHNS and CDR2 SASEGT. CDR3 residues: CASKGRGMDGYTF. The CDR3 DNA is TGTGCCAGCAAAGGTCGGGGGATGGACGGCTACACCTTC.

The V gene is TRBV5-1, the J gene TRBJ1-2; 8 bases match TRBD1. Trimming removed 6 bases from V and 3 bases from J; junction bases left unmatched: 13. The CDR3 covers 16 residues. CDR1 and CDR2 (germline): SGHRS, YFSETQ. CDR3 sequence reads: CASTLGPRGRDYGYTF. The CDR3 nucleotides read TGCGCCAGCACCCTAGGTCCCAGGGGGCGCGACTATGGCTACACCTTC.

This clone was seen only a few times. The chain has TRBV6-5 and TRBJ1-1; D uncertain. V shed 2 bases and J shed 4 bases, with 11 bases lying between them. The CDR3 runs 14 residues. Germline V gene sequence: CDR1 MNHEY, CDR2 SVGAGI. The CDR3 loop reads CASSYVGGGTEAFF. Written as DNA, the CDR3 is TGTGCCAGCAGTTACGTCGGTGGCGGCACTGAAGCTTTCTTT.

The chain joins TRBV2 to TRBJ2-7; D is possibly TRBD2 (5 bases). CDR1 is SNHLY, CDR2 FYNNEI, per germline. The CDR3 loop spans 13 amino acids. Trimming took off 7 bases at V and 0 bases at J, with 10 bases between the two ends. CDR3 sequence reads: CASTGAVSYEQYF. CDR3 bases: TGTGCCAGCACCGGAGCGGTCTCCTACGAGCAGTACTTC.

This clone was recorded only once. The chain is built from TRBV2 and TRBJ1-1; TRBD1 agrees at 7 bases. Per the germline V gene, CDR1 is SNHLY and CDR2 is FYNNEI. The V segment lost 7 bases and the J segment 4 bases; nucleotides outside the gene matches: 9. The CDR3 spans 14 residues. The CDR3 reads CASKLEQGSTEAFF. CDR3 coding DNA: TGTGCCAGCAAACTCGAACAGGGGAGCACTGAAGCTTTCTTT.

The V gene is TRBV5-1, the J gene TRBJ1-4; 9 bases are shared with TRBD1. The CDR3 extends over 15 amino acids. V lost 6 bases and J lost 5; bases outside the gene matches: 8. Germline CDR1 is SGHRS and CDR2 is YFSETQ. CDR3 sequence (DNA): TGCGCCAGCAAATATCGACAGGGGGGCAATGAAAAACTGTTTTTT. Protein product: CASKYRQGGNEKLFF.

The chain combines TRBV28 with TRBJ1-5; D is unresolved. The CDR3 extends over 13 amino acids. Germline CDR1 and CDR2: MDHEN and SYDVKM. The V end was cut by 6 bases, the J end by 4 bases, with 10 bases between. DNA of the CDR3: TGTGCCAGCAGAAATCCCGAGAATCAGCCCCAGCATTTT. This sequence encodes CASRNPENQPQHF.

The J gene is TRBJ1-5, the V gene TRBV28; no reliable D call. Germline V gene data show CDR1 as MDHEN and CDR2 as SYDVKM. This CDR3 spans 15 amino acids. Trimming removed 2 bases from V and 0 bases from J, with 8 bases in between. Here the CDR3 DNA reads TGTGCCAGCAGTTTACCGGCAGGTAGCAATCAGCCCCAGCATTTT. It specifies CASSLPAGSNQPQHF. Full variable domain (missing parts from reference TRBV28 and TRBJ1-5): DVKVTQSSRYLVKRTGEKVFLECVQDMDHENMFWYRQDPGLGLRLIYFSYDVKMKEKGDIPEGYSVSREKKERFSLILESASTNQTSMYLCASSLPAGSNQPQHFGDGTRLSIL.

The rearrangement links TRBV16 to TRBJ1-2, with TRBD1 identical over 7 bases. CDR1 and CDR2 from the germline V gene are KGHSY and FQNENV. The CDR3 consists of 18 residues. After removal of 3 bases from V and 3 bases from J, the junction contained 16 bases not matched to a gene. CDR3 DNA: TGTGCCAGCAGCCATCTCCCGGGACCGGGACAGCGGGACTATGGCTACACCTTC. This encodes CASSHLPGPGQRDYGYTF.

This rearrangement joins TRBV9 to TRBJ1-1; D possibly corresponds to TRBD1 (6 bases). Germline V gene data show CDR1 as SGDLS and CDR2 as YYNGEE. Deletions cut 1 base from V and 3 bases from J, with 16 bases between. The CDR3 has 16 residues. In nucleotides, the CDR3 is TGTGCCAGCAGCGTACAATCGGACAGAGCCGACACTGAAGCTTTCTTT. Translated, it gives CASSVQSDRADTEAFF.

The chain joins TRBV2 to TRBJ2-1; D not certain. V was clipped by 8 bases and J by 5 bases, with 10 bases between them. Germline CDR1 reads SNHLY; CDR2 reads FYNNEI. The CDR3 consists of 12 residues. Written as DNA, the CDR3 is TGTGCCAGCCTCTGGCGGAACAATGAGCAGTTCTTC. It translates to CASLWRNNEQFF.

The chain has TRBV9 and TRBJ2-6, with D maybe TRBD1 (5 bases). V was pared by 4 bases and J by 4 bases, with 21 bases between. The CDR3 extends over 18 amino acids. The germline gives CDR1 SGDLS, CDR2 YYNGEE. This CDR3 reads CASSHQGSPRRGANVLTF. The CDR3 DNA reads TGTGCCAGCAGCCATCAGGGTTCTCCCCGTAGGGGGGCCAACGTCCTGACTTTC.